This T cell receptor beta chain derives from a study of long-term antiretroviral therapy in people with HIV (dated by TCRdb to 2022 to 2024). Looking at the study overall: The earliest samples were collected about a decade before the 2015 WHO recommendation for immediate ART, when ART was typically delayed until CD4 counts fell. A retrospective serial study tested whether changes in peripheral blood TRB repertoire composition and diversity were associated with ART initiation and durable HIV suppression. A total of roughly 180 cryopreserved PBMC samples were contributed to the cohort by 30 adults with confirmed HIV infection, with samples collected serially over a mean of around 6 years (range 1-12). Among the 25 to 35 participants with HIV, approximately 10 were female. No cross-contamination during QIAcube processing was shown when test extractions of a monoclonal T-cell line were performed alongside fewer than 35 polyclonal samples. Results the study describes overall, beyond this receptor: No data were available on ART adherence, viral resistance or therapy changes, limiting inferences about post-ART repertoire changes. The samples were dated from about 2003 to 2018, and the ART regimens that were used may be less effective than current ART regimens. HIV repertoires had narrower CDR3 length ranges than controls, and the network structure suggested an antigen-experienced repertoire that shifted only slightly toward naive after ART. Because cell numbers in pre-ART samples were limited, unsorted PBMC were profiled instead of sorted CD4+ and CD8+ T cells. Since PBMC availability was limited, sequencing covered only the TCR beta chain, with no alpha chain pairing. ART initiation was associated with a significant increase in TRB diversity, but diversity stayed significantly below transplant donor controls even after long-term ART. The repertoire was dominated across all time points by expanded TRB clones identified before ART initiation, although this dominance was seen to fluctuate and to decrease in many PLHIV after ART.

In regard to this clone: Its antigen is currently not known. No base quality values were provided; no much bigger clone lies one nucleotide off.

To be included, a participant needed at least one PBMC sample from before ART initiation plus at least two post-ART samples. Treatment was received in the United States of America by all participants with HIV. Before DNA extraction, cryopreserved samples of about 1-10 million PBMC were thawed and washed. At the time of the earliest PBMC sample, participants with HIV were aged between roughly 23 and 60 years. PBMC samples were contributed by each participant from 1-4 timepoints before ART initiation and 2-8 timepoints after ART initiation, with a median of 7 samples. For every participant, serial HIV viral load, CD4+ T-cell count, ART history and demographic data were obtained. Using a Qiagen kit on a QIAcube, genomic DNA was extracted from unsorted PBMC, with samples processed in batches of 12. The CDR3 covers 16 residues, taking in both the cysteine and the phenylalanine. This entry keeps only the CDR3 DNA: 48 bases, framed from base 1. Trimming takes 1 base from V and 4 bases from J, and the germline ends sit 13 bases apart. The germline V gene encodes CDR1 SEHNR and CDR2 FQNEAQ (reference sequence).

The immunoSEQ hsTCRB v3.0 assay was used at survey level resolution to sequence the TRB variable region. TRB sequencing targeted a depth of about 35,000-55,000 T-cell genomes per sample. TRB libraries were pooled and sequenced on an Illumina MiSeq using a v3 150-cycle kit. As for the authors' bioinformatics: Analysis of repertoires was carried out in R inside a reproducible Nextflow workflow spanning QC, data transformation and analysis. Custom analyses were implemented in LymphoSeq2, an R package for AIRR-Seq data exploration. A few samples that produced fewer than 5000 total TRB sequences were removed, so 150 to 200 HIV repertoires were analyzed. Among the roughly 190 retained HIV repertoires, some 59 were collected before ART initiation and roughly 130 after ART initiation. Repertoires were downsampled to 5000 TRB nucleotide sequences, with summary statistics averaged over 100 downsampling iterations. Only TRB sequences with CDR3 regions of at least seven amino acids were retained for analysis. A Shannon entropy-derived clonality score and the Gini coefficient were used to measure diversity. In the repertoire networks, any two of the top 5000 CDR3 amino acid sequences were linked whenever the two sequences differed by an edit distance of one. Antigen specificity groups and MHC restriction were predicted for TRB CDR3 amino acid sequences with GLIPH2. To flag known associations with CMV, EBV, HIV or tissue antigens, CDR3 amino acid sequences were compared against VDJdb and McPAS-TCR. Pre-ART, post-ART and control groups were compared with Wilcoxon signed-rank tests and Holm-Bonferroni correction. What TCRdb holds here is the immuneACCESS table cut down to in-frame rearrangements. Part of the clones is not present; checked against another copy, under half of the missing clones reflect an unresolved V gene, and the others are unexplained. V and J calls and clone size are those listed in that table; D and trimming were worked out from the DNA. In this sample the table shows 24,000 or so clones, over 80% of which occur a single time. Approximately 16% of the sample is in the top ten clones.

This TCR derives from a young man with HIV. Source: unsorted PBMCs, taken 4.1 to 4.5 years after starting antiretroviral therapy. This sequence uses TRBV7-9 and TRBJ2-2; TRBD1 might be the D gene, on 6 matching bases. The CDR3 region has the sequence CASSLVQGISTGELFF. The DNA sequence follows: TGTGCCAGCAGCTTAGTACAGGGTATCAGCACCGGGGAGCTGTTTTTT.